These 20 T cell receptor beta chains came from one sample sequenced in a study of PD-L1 blockade in urothelial cancer (dated by TCRdb to 2016 to 2017). The sample's time point label is to be understood as: pretreatment peripheral blood. The method was the immunoSEQ multiplex PCR assay. Here the immuneACCESS table is served through TCRdb, limited to in-frame sequences with V and J called. Missing clones are a known gap in these copies; in checked studies unresolved V genes cover under half, and the rest lacks a known reason. A total of 72,000 or so clones appear in this sample, approximately 83% of them only once. The ten largest clones represent more than 12% of the sample. Material: PBMCs, obtained around atezolizumab (anti-PD-L1) treatment. The receptor set was obtained from a man in his fifties or sixties with urothelial cancer.

The rearrangement joins TRBV9 to TRBJ1-3, with D hard to call. V dropped 2 bases and J dropped 4 bases, with 7 bases sitting between them. The CDR3 sequence is 13 residues long. Germline-derived CDR1 and CDR2 are SGDLS and YYNGEE. CDR3 protein: CASSVEQGNTIYF. The CDR3 coding sequence is TGTGCCAGCAGCGTCGAACAGGGAAACACCATATATTTT.

The chain couples TRBV7-8 to TRBJ2-7; D is possibly TRBD2 (6 bases). Trimming stripped 0 bases from V and 6 bases from J, with 9 bases between. This CDR3 spans 13 amino acids. Germline V CDR1 and CDR2: SGHVS, FQNEAQ. CDR3 in DNA: TGTGCCAGCAGCTTAGCAACTAGCTCCGAGCAGTACTTC. This codes for CASSLATSSEQYF.

The chain carries TRBV5-1 and TRBJ2-5, with D possibly being TRBD1 (6 bases). The germline V and J ends were trimmed by 2 bases and 5 bases, with 16 bases remaining between them. This CDR3 is 15 amino acids long. Germline-derived CDR1 and CDR2 are SGHRS and YFSETQ. CDR3 sequence: CASSFTGTHEETQYF. The CDR3, as DNA: TGCGCCAGCAGCTTCACCGGGACACACGAGGAGACCCAGTACTTC.

This chain connects TRBV7-9 to TRBJ2-7; D uncertain. CDR1 and CDR2 from the germline V gene are SEHNR and FQNEAQ (reference sequence). The CDR3 consists of 18 residues. Trimming took off 2 bases at V and 0 bases at J, with 20 bases between the two ends. The CDR3 sequence is CASSLLSFSGSGSYEQYF. The CDR3, as DNA: TGTGCCAGCAGCTTACTCTCCTTCTCAGGTTCAGGCTCCTACGAGCAGTACTTC.

The CDR3 coding sequence is TGTGCCAGCAGCTTAGTCAGGGCCGGGGAGCTGTTTTTT. Protein sequence: CASSLVRAGELFF. The chain carries TRBV11-2 and TRBJ2-2, with D possibly TRBD1 on 5 matching bases. Germline V gene data show CDR1 as SGHAT and CDR2 as FQNNGV. Trimming took off 1 base at V and 6 bases at J, with 6 bases between the two ends. The CDR3 totals 13 residues.

V and J are TRBV10-1 and TRBJ1-6; 9 bases are a match to TRBD1. CDR3 length equals 14 residues. Per germline, CDR1 WNHNN and CDR2 SYGVQD (reference sequence). Trimming took 4 bases from V and 10 from J; bases not matched to a gene: 5. CDR3 in amino acids: CASSVDRGTSPLHF. The CDR3, as DNA: TGCGCCAGCAGTGTGGACAGGGGCACCTCACCCCTCCACTTT.

The chain links TRBV28 to TRBJ2-2; a possible D gene is TRBD2 (6 bases). CDR1 and CDR2 from the germline V gene are MDHEN and SYDVKM. The CDR3 runs 13 residues. V lost 7 bases to trimming and J lost 7 bases, with 13 bases between them. CDR3 residues: CASNLAAGGELFF. The CDR3 DNA reads TGTGCCAGCAACCTTGCAGCGGGCGGGGAGCTGTTTTTT.

Points on this clone: Other DNA sequences within the sample encode an identical CDR3. The chain has TRBV2 and TRBJ2-3; 7 bases are shared with TRBD1. Germline CDR1 and CDR2: SNHLY and FYNNEI. The CDR3 totals 14 residues. Unmatched junction bases numbered 6, after V lost 6 bases and J lost 3 bases. CDR3 sequence reads: CASRQGRSTDTQYF. As DNA, the CDR3 is TGTGCCAGCAGACAGGGGCGGTCAACAGATACGCAGTATTTT.

The chain employs TRBV10-3 and TRBJ2-5, with TRBD1 matching over 9 bases. CDR1 is ENHRY, CDR2 SYGVKD, per germline. After removal of 6 bases from V and 1 base from J, the junction contained 9 bases not matched to a gene. This CDR3 spans 16 amino acids. This CDR3 is CAISPGQGRVQETQYF. CDR3 nucleotide sequence: TGTGCCATCAGCCCTGGACAGGGGCGGGTCCAAGAGACCCAGTACTTC.

The genes are TRBV7-2 and TRBJ2-3, with unresolved D. Per germline, CDR1 SGHTA and CDR2 FQGNSA. The length of the CDR3 is 14 residues. V lost 7 bases, J lost 5 bases, and 16 bases lay in between. CDR3 amino acids: CASTEALSGDTQYF. CDR3 nucleotide sequence: TGTGCCAGCACCGAAGCCCTTTCCGGAGATACGCAGTATTTT.

The chain joins TRBV6-5 to TRBJ1-2; the D gene is possibly TRBD1 (5 bases). Trimming stripped 8 bases from V and 8 bases from J, with 18 bases between. The germline V gene has CDR1 MNHEY and CDR2 SVGAGI. This CDR3 spans 13 amino acids. The CDR3 region is CASRDFDGGGYTF. The CDR3 bases are TGTGCCAGCCGGGACTTCGACGGGGGAGGCTACACCTTC.

This clone has only one observation. The chain employs TRBV27 and TRBJ2-7, with D possibly matching TRBD1 (6 bases). Trimming cost V 6 bases and J 4 bases, with 19 bases left between them. This CDR3 has 15 amino acids. Germline V CDR1 and CDR2: MNHEY, SMNVEV (reference sequence). CDR3 coding DNA: TGTGCCAGCAGACCTGCACAGGGTTTTCTTTACGAGCAGTACTTC. This codes for CASRPAQGFLYEQYF.

The chain joins TRBV19 to TRBJ1-6, with TRBD1 identical over 8 bases. Germline lookup yields CDR1 LNHDA and CDR2 SQIVND (reference sequence). The CDR3 covers 16 residues. V shed 1 base and J 7 bases; nucleotides not matched to a gene: 6. The chain's CDR3 is CASSIGQGARNSPLHF. Written as DNA, the CDR3 is TGTGCCAGTAGTATAGGCCAGGGGGCGCGGAATTCACCCCTCCACTTT.

The chain recombines TRBV30 with TRBJ2-1, with TRBD2 identical over 12 bases. Germline-derived CDR1 and CDR2 are GTSNPN and SVGIG (reference sequence). Trimming at V came to 0 bases and at J to 7 bases, leaving 7 bases not matched to a gene. The CDR3 is 16 amino acids. CDR3 loop: CAWSVPSSGGANEQFF. In DNA form, the CDR3 reads TGTGCCTGGAGTGTCCCATCTAGCGGGGGGGCGAATGAGCAGTTCTTC.

Turning to this clone: Other DNA sequences in the same sample also yield this CDR3. J is TRBJ2-7 and V is TRBV5-1, with 7 bases identical to TRBD2. This CDR3 region has 15 residues. J gave up 7 bases and V 4 bases, and 14 bases lay outside the gene matches. Germline loops: CDR1 SGHRS, CDR2 YFSETQ. The DNA for the CDR3 is TGCGCCAGCAGCCGCGCTAGCGGCGGGAACTATGAGCAGTACTTC. It is translated as CASSRASGGNYEQYF.

This clone was counted only a few times. The V and J genes are TRBV9 and TRBJ1-1, with TRBD1 matching 7 bases. There are 13 residues in the CDR3. With 3 bases clipped from V and 1 base from J, the junction kept 0 bases outside the gene matches. The V gene's germline CDR1 is SGDLS and CDR2 YYNGEE. CDR3 DNA: TGTGCCAGCAGCGGACAGGGGAACACTGAAGCTTTCTTT. This codes for CASSGQGNTEAFF.

Only a few counts were recorded for this clone. The rearrangement links TRBV27 to TRBJ1-5; D is unresolved. Looked up from germline, CDR1 is MNHEY and CDR2 is SMNVEV (reference sequence). This CDR3 contains 15 residues. The germline V and J ends were trimmed by 5 bases and 11 bases, with 22 bases remaining between them. The CDR3 loop is CASSPLRGGSKAQHF. The CDR3 DNA reads as TGTGCCAGCAGTCCCTTGCGGGGTGGGAGTAAGGCCCAGCATTTT.

The chain uses TRBV27 and TRBJ2-1; 13 bases are shared with TRBD2. The CDR3 runs to 16 residues. J lost 7 bases, V lost 5 bases, and 8 bases had no gene match. Germline V CDR1 and CDR2: MNHEY, SMNVEV (reference sequence). Here the CDR3 DNA reads TGTGCCAGCAGTGCGAGAGGGACTAGCGGGGTTAATGAGCAGTTCTTC. As protein: CASSARGTSGVNEQFF.

The rearrangement joins TRBV7-8 to TRBJ2-5, with 7 bases lining up with TRBD2. Germline V gene sequence: CDR1 SGHVS, CDR2 FQNEAQ. CDR3 size: 16 residues. V lost 1 base, J lost 5 bases, and 10 bases stayed unmatched. CDR3 loop: CASSLVMGGVIETQYF. The DNA of the CDR3 is TGTGCCAGCAGCTTAGTTATGGGGGGGGTGATTGAGACCCAGTACTTC.

As DNA, the CDR3 is TGTGCCAGCAGTTTGTCCGGGACAGGGGCCACAGATACGCAGTATTTT. This gives the protein CASSLSGTGATDTQYF. The rearrangement links TRBV27 to TRBJ2-3; 10 bases agree with TRBD1. The CDR3 has 16 amino acids. V trimming: 3 bases; J trimming: 2 bases; junction bases outside the gene matches: 5. The germline CDR1 and CDR2 sequences are MNHEY and SMNVEV (reference sequence).